One T cell receptor (beta chain) is described in this entry. The sample comes from a study of PD-L1 blockade in urothelial cancer. The wider study: In the mid-2010s, patients got going on atezolizumab, taking 1,200 mg intravenously every 3 weeks. The authors examined blood 3 weeks (second dose) and 6 weeks after treatment start.

CDR1 and CDR2 from the germline V gene are SGHVS and FQNEAQ. This CDR3 region has 16 residues. V was clipped by 4 bases and J by 5 bases; unmatched bases: 7. Synthetic templates analogous to TCR were spiked into all PCRs individually. Some clones are missing from TCRdb's copy, which holds only in-frame ones; the method was immunoSEQ multiplex PCR. Among fewer than 30,000 clones listed, approximately 81% were seen once. This TCR derives from a man aged 70-80 years with urothelial cancer. The chain couples TRBV7-8 to TRBJ2-3; the match to TRBD2 covers 12 bases. The source was PBMCs, collected around atezolizumab (anti-PD-L1) treatment. Here the CDR3 DNA reads TGTGCCAGCAGCTCACTTACTAGCGGGGGGATAGATACGCAGTATTTT. Translating it yields CASSSLTSGGIDTQYF.